This T cell receptor beta chain originates from a study of T cells in Graves' hyperthyroidism and ophthalmopathy. Template material for amplifying TCR beta CDR3 regions consisted of RNA transcripts. RT-PCR in the first round (using the HTBI primer set) targeted the TCR CDR3. TCRdb itself ran the multiplex PCR reads through MiXCR, one entry per CDR3 protein. The table includes about 550,000 distinct CDR3 sequences, around 20% detected once. The CDR3 loop spans 12 amino acids. Germline assignment: CDR1 LGHNT and CDR2 FRNRAP. The ends were cut back, 9 bases at V and 6 bases at J, with 15 bases in the middle. This clonotype was picked up one time.

This chain links TRBV12-5 with TRBJ2-7; either TRBD1 or TRBD2 may supply D (6 bases each). Sample: blood. The TCR comes from a man between 18 and 29 years old with Graves' hyperthyroidism. The chain's CDR3 is CASDGRGGEQYF. The DNA for the CDR3 is TGTGCTAGCGATGGCAGGGGAGGCGAGCAGTACTTC.